This record covers a single TCR beta chain. It was from around 20,000 to 990,000 sorted cells, with 10%, 30% or 50% RNA, that naive CD8 libraries came. This CDR3 has 19 amino acids. Per germline, CDR1 MNHNY and CDR2 SVGAGI (reference sequence). Trimming pared 2 bases from V and 2 bases from J, leaving 24 bases between. The data are from a study of molecular identifiers for immune sequencing clone quantification. Using its own MiXCR run on the PCR reads, TCRdb lists one record per CDR3 protein. Altogether about 330,000 distinct CDR3 sequences are present, roughly a quarter being singletons, with the ten largest covering 0.65% to 0.95%.

The J gene is TRBJ2-5, the V gene TRBV6-6; D is possibly TRBD1 (5 bases). The TCR comes from a human donor in good health. Some libraries in this study had Jurkat cell RNA spiked in. Sequencing used naive CD8+ T cells from blood, with Jurkat cell RNA spiked in. Subset denoted: FACS-sorted CD8+CD4-CCR7+CD45RA+ naive T cells. CDR3 protein: CASSYPLSLVRAPQETQYF. The CDR3 nucleotides are TGTGCCAGCAGTTACCCTCTTTCCTTGGTCAGGGCCCCTCAAGAGACCCAGTACTTC.